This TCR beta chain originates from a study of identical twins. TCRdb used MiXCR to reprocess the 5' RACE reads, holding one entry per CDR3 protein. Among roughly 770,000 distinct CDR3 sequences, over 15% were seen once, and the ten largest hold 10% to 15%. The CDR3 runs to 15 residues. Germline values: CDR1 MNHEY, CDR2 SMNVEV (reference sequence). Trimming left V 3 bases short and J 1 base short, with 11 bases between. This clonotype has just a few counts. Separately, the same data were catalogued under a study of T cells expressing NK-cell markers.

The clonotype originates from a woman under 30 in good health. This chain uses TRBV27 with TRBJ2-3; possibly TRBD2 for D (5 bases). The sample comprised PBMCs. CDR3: CASSFVGVRTDTQYF. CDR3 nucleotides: TGTGCCAGCAGTTTCGTGGGAGTCCGCACAGATACGCAGTATTTT.